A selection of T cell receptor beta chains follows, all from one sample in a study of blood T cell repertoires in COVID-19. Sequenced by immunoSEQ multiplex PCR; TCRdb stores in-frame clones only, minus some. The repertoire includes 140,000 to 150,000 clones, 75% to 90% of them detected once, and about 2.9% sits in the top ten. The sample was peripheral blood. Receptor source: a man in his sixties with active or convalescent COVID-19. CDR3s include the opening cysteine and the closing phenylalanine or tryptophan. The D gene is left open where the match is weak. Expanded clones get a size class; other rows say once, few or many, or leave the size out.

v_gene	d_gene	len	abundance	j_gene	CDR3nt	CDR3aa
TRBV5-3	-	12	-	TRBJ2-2	TGTGCCAGAAGCTTAGTGAGGGGGGAGCTGTTTTTT	CARSLVRGELFF
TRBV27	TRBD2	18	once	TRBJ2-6	TGTGCCAGCAGCCGACCTAGCGGGGGGCCCTCTGGGGCCAACGTCCTGACTTTC	CASSRPSGGPSGANVLTF
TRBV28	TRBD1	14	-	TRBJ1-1	TGTGCCAGCAGACCTGGACAGGGTGACACTGAAGCTTTCTTT	CASRPGQGDTEAFF
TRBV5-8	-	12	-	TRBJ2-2	TGTGCCAGCAGCTTGGACGTCAGGGGGGTGTTTTTT	CASSLDVRGVFF
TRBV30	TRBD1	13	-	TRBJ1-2	TGTGCCTGGGCAACAGGGGGGGGCTATGGCTACACCTTC	CAWATGGGYGYTF
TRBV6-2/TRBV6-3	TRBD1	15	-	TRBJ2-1	TGTGCCAGCAGCCCCCGACAGGGCCCCTACAATGAGCAGTTCTTC	CASSPRQGPYNEQFF
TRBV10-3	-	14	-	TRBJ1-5	TGTGCCATCATCAGCGGCAGCCTCAATCAGCCCCAGCATTTT	CAIISGSLNQPQHF
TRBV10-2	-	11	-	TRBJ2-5	TGCGCCAGCAGTGAGCGGGAGACCCAGTACTTC	CASSERETQYF
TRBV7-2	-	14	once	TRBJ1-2	TGTGCCAGCAGACCTTTTACAGGGACCTATGGCTACACCTTC	CASRPFTGTYGYTF
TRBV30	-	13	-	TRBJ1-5	TGTGCCTGGAATGGCGGGGATGGTCAGCCCCAGCATTTT	CAWNGGDGQPQHF
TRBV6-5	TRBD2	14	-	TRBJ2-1	TGTGCCAGCCGGAGGACTAGCGGGTACAATGAGCAGTTCTTC	CASRRTSGYNEQFF
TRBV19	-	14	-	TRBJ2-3	TGTGCCAGTAGTGGCGGACAGCCTACAGATACGCAGTATTTT	CASSGGQPTDTQYF
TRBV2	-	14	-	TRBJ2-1	TGTGCCAGCAGTGAACGGCTAGTATCCCATGAGCAGTTCTTC	CASSERLVSHEQFF
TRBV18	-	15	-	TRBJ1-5	TGTGCCAGCTCACCACGTGGGGGGGGCAATCAGCCCCAGCATTTT	CASSPRGGGNQPQHF
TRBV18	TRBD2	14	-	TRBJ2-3	TGTGCCAGCTCACTAGCGGGACGCACAGATACGCAGTATTTT	CASSLAGRTDTQYF
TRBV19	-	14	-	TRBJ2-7	TGTGCCACCCAAATAGCGGAAGATTCCTACGAGCAGTACTTC	CATQIAEDSYEQYF
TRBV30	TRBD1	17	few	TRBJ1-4	TGTGCCTGGAGCCCCCTCCTGACGGGGACAGCCAGTGAAAAACTGTTTTTT	CAWSPLLTGTASEKLFF
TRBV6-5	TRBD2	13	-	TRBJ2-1	TGTGCCAGCAGTAGGACTAGCAACGATGAGCAGTTCTTC	CASSRTSNDEQFF
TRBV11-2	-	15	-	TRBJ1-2	TGTGCCAGCAGCTTAGATGGGGCGGGGGCTGATGGCTACACCTTC	CASSLDGAGADGYTF
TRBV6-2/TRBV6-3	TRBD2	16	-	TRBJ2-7	TGTGCCAGCAGTCCAATAGCGGGAGGGAGGTTCTACGAGCAGTACTTC	CASSPIAGGRFYEQYF
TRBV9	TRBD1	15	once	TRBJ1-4	TGTGCCAGCAGCAGAGGGACAGTAGGAATAGAAAAACTGTTTTTT	CASSRGTVGIEKLFF
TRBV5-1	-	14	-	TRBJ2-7	TGCGCCAGCAGCCACGGGTACAGGGACAACGAGCAGTACTTC	CASSHGYRDNEQYF
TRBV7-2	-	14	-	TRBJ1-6	TGTGCCAGCAGCTTGCAGTCCAACAATTCACCCCTCCACTTT	CASSLQSNNSPLHF
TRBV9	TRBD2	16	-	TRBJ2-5	TGTGCCAGCAGCCGGACTAGCGGGAGGACCCCCGAGACCCAGTACTTC	CASSRTSGRTPETQYF
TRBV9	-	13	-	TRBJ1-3	TGTGCCAGCAGCGCCGTTCCTGGAAACACCATATATTTT	CASSAVPGNTIYF
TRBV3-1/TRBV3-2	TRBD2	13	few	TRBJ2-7	TGTGCCAGCAGCCGGACTAGCTACTACGAGCAGTACTTC	CASSRTSYYEQYF
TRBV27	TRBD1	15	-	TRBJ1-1	TGTGCCAGCTCTAGACAGGGGGCAATCATCACTGAAGCTTTCTTT	CASSRQGAIITEAFF
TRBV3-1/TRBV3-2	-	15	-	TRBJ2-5	TGTGCCAGCAGCCAAGTCGCTCTAGCGAAAGAGACCCAGTACTTC	CASSQVALAKETQYF
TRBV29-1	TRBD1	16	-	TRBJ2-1	TGCAGCCAGGTCTCCACAGGGGGCGGCTCCTACAATGAGCAGTTCTTC	CSQVSTGGGSYNEQFF
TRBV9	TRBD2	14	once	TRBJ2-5	TGTGCCAGCAGCGCGGGACTAGTAAGAGAGACCCAGTACTTC	CASSAGLVRETQYF
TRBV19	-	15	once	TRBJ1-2	TGTGCCAGTAGTAGTTCTGCGGGATGGGACTATGGCTACACCTTC	CASSSSAGWDYGYTF
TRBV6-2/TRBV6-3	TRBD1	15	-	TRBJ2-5	TGTGCCAGCAGTTACTCGGGACAGGTCATGGGGACCCAGTACTTC	CASSYSGQVMGTQYF
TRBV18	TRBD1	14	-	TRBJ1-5	TGTGCCAGCTCATGGGACAGGGATGGACAGCCCCAGCATTTT	CASSWDRDGQPQHF
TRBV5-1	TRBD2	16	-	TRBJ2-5	TGCGCCAGCAGCTTGGCGTACGGGGGGGCCGTGGAGACCCAGTACTTC	CASSLAYGGAVETQYF
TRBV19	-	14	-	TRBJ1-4	TGTGCCAGTAGTATAGAGGAGGTAGGTGGGGAACTGTTTTTT	CASSIEEVGGELFF
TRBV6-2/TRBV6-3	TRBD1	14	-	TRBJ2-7	TGTGCCAGCAGTTACCAGGGGGCTTCCTACGAGCAGTACTTC	CASSYQGASYEQYF